Each of the 24 T cell receptor beta chains below was sequenced from the same sample in a study of blood T cell repertoires in COVID-19. TCRdb's copy holds only in-frame clones and misses some; the assay was immunoSEQ multiplex PCR. This repertoire shows some 60,000 clones, approximately 83% found once; its top ten account for 3.5%. Source material: peripheral blood. Receptor source: a woman older than 75 with acute or convalescent COVID-19.

The chain carries TRBV4-1 and TRBJ2-3; D unresolved. V was pared by 2 bases and J by 8 bases, with 11 bases between. CDR1 and CDR2 from the germline V gene are MGHRA and YSYEKL. CDR3 size: 13 residues. The DNA of the CDR3 is TGCGCCAGCAGCCAACTGGTAGGAGTTACGCAGTATTTT. Its protein is CASSQLVGVTQYF.

Only a few counts were recorded for this clone. This chain joins TRBV30 and TRBJ1-4; D is unresolved. Germline-derived CDR1 and CDR2 are GTSNPN and SVGIG (reference sequence). The CDR3 is made up of 13 amino acids. Between the trimmed V and J ends, which lost 4 bases and 7 bases, there was a span of 13 bases. CDR3 amino acids: CAWTFRGGEKLFF. The DNA of the CDR3 is TGTGCCTGGACGTTCCGGGGAGGTGAAAAACTGTTTTTT. Full variable domain (missing parts from reference TRBV30 and TRBJ1-4): SQTIHQWPATLVQPVGSPLSLECTVEGTSNPNLYWYRQAAGRGLQLLFYSVGIGQISSEVPQNLSASRPQDRQFILSSKKLLLSDSGFYLCAWTFRGGEKLFFGSGTQLSVL.

V gene TRBV5-1 combines with J gene TRBJ2-7, with D possibly TRBD1 on 6 matching bases. The CDR3 totals 13 residues. Germline V CDR1 and CDR2: SGHRS, YFSETQ. V was trimmed by 3 bases and J by 4 bases, leaving 11 bases between them. The CDR3 nucleotides are TGCGCCAGCAGCTCGGTAGGGGGTTACGAGCAGTACTTC. Its translation: CASSSVGGYEQYF.

The V call is TRBV6-2 or TRBV6-3, the J call TRBJ2-3, with 10 bases aligning to TRBD2. CDR3 size: 15 residues. CDR1 MNHEY and CDR2 SVGEGT come from the germline V gene. V was clipped by 6 bases and J by 3 bases; unmatched bases: 6. The CDR3 sequence is CASSQLAGITDTQYF. As DNA, the CDR3 is TGTGCCAGCAGCCAACTAGCGGGGATTACAGATACGCAGTATTTT.

The chain carries TRBV3-1 (or the pseudogene TRBV3-2) and TRBJ2-1; TRBD2 might be the D (6 bases). Germline CDR1 reads LGHDT; CDR2 reads YNNKEL (reference sequence). With 5 bases removed from V and 1 base from J, the gap between germline ends came to 15 bases. The CDR3 is 16 residues long. The CDR3 DNA follows: TGTGCCAGCAGCTCCCTCGGAGGGAGGTCCTACAATGAGCAGTTCTTC. Translation gives CASSSLGGRSYNEQFF.

The chain has TRBV5-8 and TRBJ1-5; no clear D gene. The ends were cut back, 0 bases at V and 6 bases at J, with 7 bases in the middle. CDR3 length: 13 amino acids. Germline lookup yields CDR1 SGHTS and CDR2 YDEGEE. The CDR3 sequence is CASSLERAQPQHF. CDR3 in DNA: TGTGCCAGCAGCTTGGAGAGGGCTCAGCCCCAGCATTTT.

The rearrangement joins TRBV30 to TRBJ1-2, with a possible D match to TRBD1 (5 bases). The germline V gene encodes CDR1 GTSNPN and CDR2 SVGIG (reference sequence). The germline V and J ends were trimmed by 1 base and 4 bases, with 10 bases remaining between them. The CDR3 extends over 13 amino acids. The CDR3 sequence: CAWSEGGTYGYTF. CDR3 bases: TGTGCCTGGAGTGAGGGAGGGACCTATGGCTACACCTTC. The full variable domain, with the rest looked up from reference TRBV30 and TRBJ1-2, is SQTIHQWPATLVQPVGSPLSLECTVEGTSNPNLYWYRQAAGRGLQLLFYSVGIGQISSEVPQNLSASRPQDRQFILSSKKLLLSDSGFYLCAWSEGGTYGYTFGSGTRLTVV.

This sequence joins TRBV4-1 and TRBJ2-1; 10 positions agree with TRBD2. The V and J ends lost 0 bases and 7 bases, in that order; junction bases with no gene match: 9. Germline V gene sequence: CDR1 MGHRA, CDR2 YSYEKL. There are 17 residues in the CDR3. The CDR3 region has the DNA TGCGCCAGCAGCCAAGATTTCTCTAGCGGGAGAGGGAATGAGCAGTTCTTC. Protein product: CASSQDFSSGRGNEQFF.

The count of this clone is one. The J gene is TRBJ1-1, the V gene TRBV29-1; D is unresolved. Germline CDR1 SQVTM, CDR2 ANQGSEA. V was shortened by 3 bases and J by 2 bases, with 10 bases between the two germline ends. The CDR3 extends over 13 amino acids. CDR3 sequence reads: CSVDTGVNTEAFF. CDR3 nucleotides: TGCAGCGTTGATACCGGGGTCAACACTGAAGCTTTCTTT.

CDR3 sequence reads: CASSPRQGNNSPLHF. CDR3 DNA sequence: TGTGCCAGCAGCCCGCGACAGGGAAATAATTCACCCCTCCACTTT. V and J are TRBV5-6 and TRBJ1-6; 7 nucleotides match TRBD1. The CDR3 consists of 15 residues. J lost 5 bases, V lost 4 bases, and 6 bases had no gene match. In germline, CDR1 is SGHDT, CDR2 YYEEEE.

This sequence joins TRBV18 and TRBJ2-7, with D possibly matching TRBD2 (5 bases). This CDR3 spans 18 amino acids. The V gene lost 5 bases and the J gene lost 5 bases, with 28 bases spanning the gap. Germline V gives CDR1 KGHSH, CDR2 LQKENI. CDR3: CASSSEDAGNLLWDEQYF. CDR3 bases: TGTGCCAGCTCATCGGAGGACGCCGGGAATTTGCTTTGGGACGAGCAGTACTTC.

The V call is TRBV7-9, the J call TRBJ2-4; maybe TRBD2 (6 bases). CDR3 length equals 14 residues. With 4 bases removed from V and 7 bases from J, the gap between germline ends came to 14 bases. The germline CDR1 and CDR2 sequences are SEHNR and FQNEAQ (reference sequence). The CDR3 loop is CASSSPGLRNIQYF. The CDR3 nucleotides are TGTGCCAGCAGCTCACCGGGACTGCGGAACATTCAGTACTTC.

The rearrangement uses TRBV7-2 and TRBJ2-2; a possible D gene is TRBD2 (6 bases). V was pared by 1 base and J by 7 bases, with 13 bases between. The V gene's germline CDR1 is SGHTA and CDR2 FQGNSA. The CDR3 runs 15 residues. The CDR3 sequence is CASSLGRGTVGELFF. As DNA, the CDR3 is TGTGCCAGCAGCTTAGGTCGGGGGACGGTCGGGGAGCTGTTTTTT. Using reference TRBV7-2 and TRBJ2-2 for the parts outside the CDR3, the full variable domain is GAGVSQSPSNKVTEKGKDVELRCDPISGHTALYWYRQSLGQGLEFLIYFQGNSAPDKSGLPSDRFSAERTGGSVSTLTIQRTQQEDSAVYLCASSLGRGTVGELFFGEGSRLTVL.

This chain connects TRBV7-8 to TRBJ2-2; possible D gene TRBD2, 6 bases. The CDR3 spans 15 residues. Germline-derived CDR1 and CDR2 are SGHVS and FQNEAQ. Deletions cut 2 bases from V and 2 bases from J, with 9 bases between. The CDR3: CASSLYGRNTGELFF. The CDR3 coding sequence is TGTGCCAGCAGCTTATACGGGAGAAACACCGGGGAGCTGTTTTTT. Complete variable domain (other parts from reference TRBV7-8 and TRBJ2-2): GAGVSQSPRYKVAKRGQDVALRCDPISGHVSLFWYQQALGQGPEFLTYFQNEAQLDKSGLPSDRFFAERPEGSVSTLKIQRTQQEDSAVYLCASSLYGRNTGELFFGEGSRLTVL.

This chain connects TRBV5-1 to TRBJ2-7; 12 bases fit TRBD2. CDR1 SGHRS and CDR2 YFSETQ come from the germline V gene. The CDR3 runs 16 residues. V lost 1 base and J lost 6; bases outside the gene matches: 8. The CDR3, as DNA: TGCGCCAGCAGCTTGCCGCCGCTAGCGGGAGGGCGCGAGCAGTACTTC. As protein: CASSLPPLAGGREQYF.

The rearrangement uses TRBV6-4 and TRBJ2-7; 16 bases are a match to TRBD2. The CDR3 is made up of 17 amino acids. Losses at the gene ends were 4 bases for V and 2 bases for J; bases not matched to a gene: 5. CDR1 MRHNA and CDR2 SNTAGT come from the germline V gene. DNA for the CDR3: TGTGCCAGCAGTGCCAAGGGACTAGCGGGGGGGCCCTACGAGCAGTACTTC. This sequence encodes CASSAKGLAGGPYEQYF.

V usage is TRBV6-2 or TRBV6-3 and J usage is TRBJ1-2, with D maybe TRBD1 (5 bases). Germline-derived CDR1 and CDR2 are MNHEY and SVGEGT. V was trimmed by 0 bases and J by 8 bases, leaving 16 bases between them. This CDR3 is built from 15 residues. In DNA, the CDR3 is TGTGCCAGCAGTTACTCGATGATTCAGGGTAGCGGCTACACCTTC. Translating gives CASSYSMIQGSGYTF.

This clone was seen only a few times. The chain employs TRBV19 and TRBJ1-4; TRBD1 might be the D (6 bases). Germline loops: CDR1 LNHDA, CDR2 SQIVND (reference sequence). This CDR3 is built from 12 residues. V shed 2 bases and J shed 8 bases, with 6 bases lying between them. The CDR3 sequence is CASSIQGEKLFF. The CDR3 region has the DNA TGTGCCAGTAGTATACAGGGGGAAAAACTGTTTTTT.

The chain is built from TRBV28 and TRBJ2-4; D is undetermined. The CDR3 is 14 residues long. Germline V gene data show CDR1 as MDHEN and CDR2 as SYDVKM. V was shortened by 6 bases and J by 1 base, with 10 bases between the two germline ends. CDR3 DNA sequence: TGTGCCAGCAGCTCCGCCGGGGCCAAAAACATTCAGTACTTC. Its protein product is CASSSAGAKNIQYF.

The chain is built from TRBV4-1 and TRBJ2-7, with D maybe TRBD2 (5 bases). Trimming pared 3 bases from V and 4 bases from J, leaving 19 bases between. This CDR3 has 16 residues. CDR1 MGHRA and CDR2 YSYEKL come from the germline V gene. In DNA form, the CDR3 reads TGCGCCAGCAGCCATTACCCGGGATCCCTGAATTACGAGCAGTACTTC. It is translated as CASSHYPGSLNYEQYF.

This chain connects TRBV6-1 to TRBJ1-2, with 7 bases matching TRBD1. The CDR3 length is 14 residues. J lost 4 bases, V lost 0 bases, and 2 bases had no gene match. Germline lookup yields CDR1 MNHNS and CDR2 SASEGT. The CDR3 nucleotides read TGTGCCAGCAGTGAAGCGGGACAGTCCTATGGCTACACCTTC. It specifies CASSEAGQSYGYTF.

The V gene is TRBV12-3 or TRBV12-4, the J gene TRBJ2-7, with D unresolved. Trimming removed 3 bases at V and 5 bases at J, with 8 bases between. This CDR3 is built from 12 residues. The CDR3 here is CASSFGVNEQYF. CDR3 sequence (DNA): TGTGCCAGCAGTTTCGGAGTTAACGAGCAGTACTTC.

The chain is built from TRBV2 and TRBJ2-7; TRBD2 agrees at 10 bases. J was trimmed by 4 bases and V by 3 bases; bases with no gene match: 6. CDR3 length: 15 amino acids. In germline, CDR1 is SNHLY, CDR2 FYNNEI. The CDR3 reads CASSDEASGSYEQYF. Here the CDR3 DNA reads TGTGCCAGCAGTGATGAGGCTAGCGGGAGTTACGAGCAGTACTTC.

This rearrangement joins TRBV5-4 to TRBJ1-2; possibly TRBD1 for D (6 bases). V was cut by 4 bases and J by 8 bases, with 21 bases left in between. The CDR3 consists of 15 residues. Germline CDR1 SGHNT, CDR2 YYREEE (reference sequence). The CDR3 spells CASSPRTVNAEGYTF. The CDR3 nucleotides read TGTGCCAGCAGCCCCCGGACAGTGAATGCGGAAGGCTACACCTTC.